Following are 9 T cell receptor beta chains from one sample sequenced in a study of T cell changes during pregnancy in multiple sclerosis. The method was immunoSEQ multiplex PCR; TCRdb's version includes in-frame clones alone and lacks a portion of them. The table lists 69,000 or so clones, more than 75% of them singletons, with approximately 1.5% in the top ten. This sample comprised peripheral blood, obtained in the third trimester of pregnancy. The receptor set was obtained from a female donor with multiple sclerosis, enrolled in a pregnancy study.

CDR3 DNA sequence: TGTGCCAGCAGCCAAGATCGGGGCGGGGGGGCAGATACGCAGTATTTT. The encoded protein is CASSQDRGGGADTQYF. The chain employs TRBV4-2 and TRBJ2-3; the match to TRBD2 covers 9 bases. The V and J ends lost 0 bases and 4 bases, in that order; junction bases with no gene match: 5. CDR1 and CDR2 from the germline V gene are LGHNA and YNFKEQ. CDR3 length equals 16 residues.

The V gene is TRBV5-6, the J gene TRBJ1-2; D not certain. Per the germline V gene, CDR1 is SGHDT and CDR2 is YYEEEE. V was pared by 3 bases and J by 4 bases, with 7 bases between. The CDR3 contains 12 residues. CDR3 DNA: TGTGCCAGCAGCTATGACATCTATGGCTACACCTTC. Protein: CASSYDIYGYTF. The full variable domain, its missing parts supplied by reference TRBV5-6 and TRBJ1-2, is DAGVTQSPTHLIKTRGQQVTLRCSPKSGHDTVSWYQQALGQGPQFIFQYYEEEERQRGNFPDRFSGHQFPNYSSELNVNALLLGDSALYLCASSYDIYGYTFGSGTRLTVV.

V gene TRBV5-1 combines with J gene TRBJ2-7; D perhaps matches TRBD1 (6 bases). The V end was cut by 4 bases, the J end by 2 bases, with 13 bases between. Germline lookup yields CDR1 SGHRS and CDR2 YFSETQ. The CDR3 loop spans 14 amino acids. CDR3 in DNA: TGCGCCAGCAGCAGACCGACAGGACCCTACGAGCAGTACTTC. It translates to CASSRPTGPYEQYF.

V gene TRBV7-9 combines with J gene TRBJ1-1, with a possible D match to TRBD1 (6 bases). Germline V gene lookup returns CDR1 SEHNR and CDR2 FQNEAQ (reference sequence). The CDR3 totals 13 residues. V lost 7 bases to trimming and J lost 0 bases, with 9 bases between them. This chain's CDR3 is CASIGQMNTEAFF. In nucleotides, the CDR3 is TGTGCCAGCATCGGACAGATGAACACTGAAGCTTTCTTT.

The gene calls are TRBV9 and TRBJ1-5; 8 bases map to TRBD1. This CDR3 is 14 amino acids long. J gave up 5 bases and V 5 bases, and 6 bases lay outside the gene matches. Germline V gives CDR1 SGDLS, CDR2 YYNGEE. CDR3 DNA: TGTGCCAGCAGTTTTACAGGGGGAGATCAGCCCCAGCATTTT. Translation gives CASSFTGGDQPQHF.

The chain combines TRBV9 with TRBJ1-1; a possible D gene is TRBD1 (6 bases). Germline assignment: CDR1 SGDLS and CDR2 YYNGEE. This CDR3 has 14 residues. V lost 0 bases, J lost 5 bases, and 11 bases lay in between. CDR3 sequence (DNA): TGTGCCAGCAGCGTAGGTAGGGGGAGAACTGAAGCTTTCTTT. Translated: CASSVGRGRTEAFF.

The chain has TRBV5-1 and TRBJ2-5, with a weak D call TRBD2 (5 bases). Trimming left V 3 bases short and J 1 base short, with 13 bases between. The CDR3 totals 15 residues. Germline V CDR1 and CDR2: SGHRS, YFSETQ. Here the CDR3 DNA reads TGCGCCAGCAGCTCCCGGGCAAGCGGCCAAGAGACCCAGTACTTC. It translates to CASSSRASGQETQYF.

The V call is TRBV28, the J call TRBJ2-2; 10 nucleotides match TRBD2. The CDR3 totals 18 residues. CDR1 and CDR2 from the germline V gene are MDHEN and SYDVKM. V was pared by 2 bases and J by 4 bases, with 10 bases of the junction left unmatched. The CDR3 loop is CASSLRRDSGGSTGELFF. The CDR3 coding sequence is TGTGCCAGCAGTTTAAGAAGGGATAGCGGGGGGAGCACCGGGGAGCTGTTTTTT.

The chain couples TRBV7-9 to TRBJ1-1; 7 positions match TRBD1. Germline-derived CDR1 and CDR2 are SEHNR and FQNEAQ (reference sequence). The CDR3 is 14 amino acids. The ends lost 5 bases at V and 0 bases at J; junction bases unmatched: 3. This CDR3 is CASSRQGMNTEAFF. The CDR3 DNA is TGTGCCAGCAGCCGACAGGGCATGAACACTGAAGCTTTCTTT.